This TCR beta chain was identified in a study of blood T cell repertoires in COVID-19. Overall study: Samples of COVID-19 (acute and convalescent) were obtained from the United States, Italy and Spain. PBMCs, B-cell-depleted T cells, or T cells were the source of the cDNA or gDNA that made up the material.

Original processing methods: Reference gene primer amplification in the assay estimated nucleated cell counts. This table comes from immunoSEQ multiplex PCR, and its TCRdb copy is limited to in-frame clones, with some not included. Clonal size and the V and J genes are those of that table, whereas D and trimming came from the DNA. The sample consists of approximately 90,000 clones, about three quarters of them appearing once. The junction had 9 bases not matched to a gene; V was cut back by 6 bases and J by 8 bases. Germline V gene lookup returns CDR1 SNHLY and CDR2 FYNNEI. This CDR3 spans 13 amino acids.

Input material: peripheral blood. This clonotype originated in a woman of 80 years or more with acute or convalescent COVID-19. The rearrangement links TRBV2 to TRBJ1-2, with 7 bases fitting TRBD1. CDR3 in DNA: TGTGCCAGCAGGGGACAGAGGGCGGGCGGCTACACCTTC. It yields the protein CASRGQRAGGYTF.